This TCR beta chain was documented in a study of cytomegalovirus exposure and HLA in healthy donors. Study details: HLA-typed donors were the source of 83 million or so unique TCRs, which an early data release held. Points from the study as a whole: Whilst most TCR sequences proved rare, a subset of public TCRs occurred across many donors. CMV serostatus was the sole immune exposure data available. The classifier, whose performance was assessed in both the original and validation cohorts, reportedly diagnosed cytomegalovirus status with high specificity and sensitivity.

Concerning this clone: Its antigen is undetermined.

Germline V gene sequence: CDR1 LGHNT, CDR2 FRNRAP. V shed 5 bases and J 0 bases; nucleotides not matched to a gene: 12. CDR3 length equals 17 residues. The PCR ran on 60 Vbeta and 13 Jbeta primers. Data came from immunoSEQ multiplex PCR; TCRdb stores just in-frame clones and leaves some out. The sample holds some 140,000 clones; 72% are singletons and the top ten take approximately 4.2%. This TCR derives from a middle-aged man in good health and CMV-seropositive. The chain recombines TRBV12-5 with TRBJ1-2; TRBD1 matches 7 bases. The material sequenced was PBMCs. CDR3 DNA sequence: TGTGCTAGTGGTACATCAATGGGGGACAGAACTAACTATGGCTACACCTTC. Its translation is CASGTSMGDRTNYGYTF.